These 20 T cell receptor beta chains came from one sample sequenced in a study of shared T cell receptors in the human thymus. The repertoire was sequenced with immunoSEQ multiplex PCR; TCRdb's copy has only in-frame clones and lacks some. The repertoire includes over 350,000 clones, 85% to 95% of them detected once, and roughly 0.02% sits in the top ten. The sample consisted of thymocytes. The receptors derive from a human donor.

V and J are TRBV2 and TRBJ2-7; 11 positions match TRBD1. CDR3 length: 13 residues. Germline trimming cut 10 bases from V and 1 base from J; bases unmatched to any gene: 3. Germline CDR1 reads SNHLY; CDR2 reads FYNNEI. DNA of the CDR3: TGTGCCACCGGGACAGGGGGGTCCTACGAGCAGTACTTC. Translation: CATGTGGSYEQYF.

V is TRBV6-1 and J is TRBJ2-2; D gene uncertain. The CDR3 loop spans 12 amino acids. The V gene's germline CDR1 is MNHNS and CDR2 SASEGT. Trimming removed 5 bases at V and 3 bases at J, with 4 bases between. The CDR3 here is CASSPYTGELFF. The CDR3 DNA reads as TGTGCCAGCAGTCCCTACACCGGGGAGCTGTTTTTT.

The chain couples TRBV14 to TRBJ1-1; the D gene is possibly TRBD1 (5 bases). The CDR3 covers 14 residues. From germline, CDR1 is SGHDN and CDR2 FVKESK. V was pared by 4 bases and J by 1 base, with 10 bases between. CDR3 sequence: CASSPRAQNTEAFF. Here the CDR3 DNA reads TGTGCCAGCAGCCCCAGGGCCCAGAACACTGAAGCTTTCTTT.

CDR3: CASSSGLGTEAFF. The DNA of the CDR3 is TGCGCCAGCAGCTCGGGCCTGGGGACCGAAGCTTTCTTT. The chain recombines TRBV5-1 with TRBJ1-1; D possibly corresponds to TRBD1 (5 bases). Germline CDR1 SGHRS, CDR2 YFSETQ. This CDR3 has 13 residues. The germline V and J ends were trimmed by 3 bases and 8 bases, with 14 bases remaining between them.

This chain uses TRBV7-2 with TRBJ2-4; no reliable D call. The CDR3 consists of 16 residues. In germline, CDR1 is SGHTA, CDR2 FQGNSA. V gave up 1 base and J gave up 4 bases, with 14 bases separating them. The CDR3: CASSLGTPFGKNIQYF. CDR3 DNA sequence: TGTGCCAGCAGCTTAGGGACCCCCTTTGGAAAAAACATTCAGTACTTC.

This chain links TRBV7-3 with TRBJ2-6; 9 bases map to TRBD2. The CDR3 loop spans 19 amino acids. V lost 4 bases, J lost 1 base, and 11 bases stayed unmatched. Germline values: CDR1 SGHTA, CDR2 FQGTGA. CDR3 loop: CASSSKVAGEESGANVLTF. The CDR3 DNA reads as TGTGCCAGCAGCTCAAAGGTAGCGGGAGAAGAATCTGGGGCCAACGTCCTGACTTTC.

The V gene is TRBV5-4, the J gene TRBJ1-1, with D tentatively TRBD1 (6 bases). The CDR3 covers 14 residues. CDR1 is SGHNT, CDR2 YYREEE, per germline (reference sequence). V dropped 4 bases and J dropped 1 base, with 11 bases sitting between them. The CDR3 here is CASSRQARNTEAFF. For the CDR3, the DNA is TGTGCCAGCAGCCGACAGGCGAGGAACACTGAAGCTTTCTTT.

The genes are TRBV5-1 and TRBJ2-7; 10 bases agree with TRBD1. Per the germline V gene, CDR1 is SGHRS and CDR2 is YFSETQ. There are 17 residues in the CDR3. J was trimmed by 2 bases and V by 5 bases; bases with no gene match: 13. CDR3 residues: CASSRPPGQGSTYEQYF. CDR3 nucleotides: TGCGCCAGCAGTCGACCTCCGGGACAGGGGAGCACCTACGAGCAGTACTTC.

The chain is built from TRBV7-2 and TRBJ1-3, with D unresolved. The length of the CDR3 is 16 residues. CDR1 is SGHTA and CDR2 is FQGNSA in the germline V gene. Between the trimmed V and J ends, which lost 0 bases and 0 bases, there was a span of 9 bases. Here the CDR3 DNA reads TGTGCCAGCAGCTTAGCCGACCCCAACTCTGGAAACACCATATATTTT. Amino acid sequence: CASSLADPNSGNTIYF.

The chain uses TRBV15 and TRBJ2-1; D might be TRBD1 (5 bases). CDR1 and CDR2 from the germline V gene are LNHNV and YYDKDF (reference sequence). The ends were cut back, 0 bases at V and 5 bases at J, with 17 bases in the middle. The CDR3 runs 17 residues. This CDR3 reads CATSRDSQGEEDNEQFF. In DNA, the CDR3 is TGTGCCACCAGCAGAGATAGTCAGGGCGAAGAAGACAATGAGCAGTTCTTC.

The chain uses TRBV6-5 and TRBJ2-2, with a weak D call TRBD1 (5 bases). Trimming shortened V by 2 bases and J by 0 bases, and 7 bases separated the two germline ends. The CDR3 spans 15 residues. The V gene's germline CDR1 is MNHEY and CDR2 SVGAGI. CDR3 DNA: TGTGCCAGCAGTTACCGGACATCGAACACCGGGGAGCTGTTTTTT. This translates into CASSYRTSNTGELFF.

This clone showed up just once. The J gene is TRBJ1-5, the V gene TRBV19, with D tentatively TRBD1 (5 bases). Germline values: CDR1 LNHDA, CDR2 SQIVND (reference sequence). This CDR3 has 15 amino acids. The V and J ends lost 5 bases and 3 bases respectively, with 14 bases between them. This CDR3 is CASSFGDGANQPQHF. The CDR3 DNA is TGTGCCAGTAGTTTTGGGGACGGAGCCAATCAGCCCCAGCATTTT.

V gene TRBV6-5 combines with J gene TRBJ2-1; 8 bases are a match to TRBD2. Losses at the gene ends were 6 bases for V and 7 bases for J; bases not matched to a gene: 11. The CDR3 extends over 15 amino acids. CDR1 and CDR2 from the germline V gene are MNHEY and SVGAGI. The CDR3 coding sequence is TGTGCCAGCAGGCCGACTAGCGAAAGAAGAAATGAGCAGTTCTTC. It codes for CASRPTSERRNEQFF.

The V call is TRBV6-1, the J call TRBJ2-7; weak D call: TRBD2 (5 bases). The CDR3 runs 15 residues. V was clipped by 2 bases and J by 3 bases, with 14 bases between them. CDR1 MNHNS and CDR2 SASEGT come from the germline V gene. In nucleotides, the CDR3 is TGTGCCAGCAGTGAAAAATCCGGGAACTTCTACGAGCAGTACTTC. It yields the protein CASSEKSGNFYEQYF.

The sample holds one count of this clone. The CDR3 bases are TGTGCCAGCAGCCCCCGACTAGCGGGAGCCTACGAGCAGTACTTC. Protein: CASSPRLAGAYEQYF. This chain joins TRBV28 and TRBJ2-7; 12 bases align to TRBD2. Germline CDR1 MDHEN, CDR2 SYDVKM. J lost 2 bases, V lost 6 bases, and 5 bases had no gene match. The CDR3 has 15 amino acids.

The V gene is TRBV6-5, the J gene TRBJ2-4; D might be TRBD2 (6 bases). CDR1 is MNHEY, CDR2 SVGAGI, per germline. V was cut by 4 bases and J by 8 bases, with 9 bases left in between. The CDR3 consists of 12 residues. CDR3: CASSSGGYIQYF. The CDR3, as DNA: TGTGCCAGCAGTTCTGGGGGGTACATTCAGTACTTC.

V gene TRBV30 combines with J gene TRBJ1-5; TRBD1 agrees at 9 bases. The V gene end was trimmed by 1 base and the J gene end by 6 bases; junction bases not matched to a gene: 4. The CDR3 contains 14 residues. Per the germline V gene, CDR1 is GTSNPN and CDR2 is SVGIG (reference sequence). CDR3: CAWSGGTGSQPQHF. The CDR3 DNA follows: TGTGCCTGGAGTGGAGGGACAGGGAGTCAGCCCCAGCATTTT.

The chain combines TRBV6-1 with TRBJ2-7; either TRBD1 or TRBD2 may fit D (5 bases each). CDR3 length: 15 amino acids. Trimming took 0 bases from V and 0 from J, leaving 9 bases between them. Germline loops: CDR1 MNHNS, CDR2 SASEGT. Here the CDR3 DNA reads TGTGCCAGCAGTGAAGCTGGGGGAATCTCCTACGAGCAGTACTTC. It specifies CASSEAGGISYEQYF.

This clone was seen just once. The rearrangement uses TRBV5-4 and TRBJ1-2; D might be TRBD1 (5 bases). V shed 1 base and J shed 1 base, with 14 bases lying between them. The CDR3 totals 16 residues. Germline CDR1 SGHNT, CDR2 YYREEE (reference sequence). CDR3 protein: CASSLTGTELNYGYTF. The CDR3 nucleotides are TGTGCCAGCAGCTTGACCGGGACGGAACTTAACTATGGCTACACCTTC.

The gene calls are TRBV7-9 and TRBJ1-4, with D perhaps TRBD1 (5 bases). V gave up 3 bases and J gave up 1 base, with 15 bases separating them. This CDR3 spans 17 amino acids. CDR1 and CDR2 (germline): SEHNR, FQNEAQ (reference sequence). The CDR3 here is CASSFHLGGGTNEKLFF. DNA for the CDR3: TGTGCCAGCAGCTTCCATTTGGGGGGAGGAACTAATGAAAAACTGTTTTTT.